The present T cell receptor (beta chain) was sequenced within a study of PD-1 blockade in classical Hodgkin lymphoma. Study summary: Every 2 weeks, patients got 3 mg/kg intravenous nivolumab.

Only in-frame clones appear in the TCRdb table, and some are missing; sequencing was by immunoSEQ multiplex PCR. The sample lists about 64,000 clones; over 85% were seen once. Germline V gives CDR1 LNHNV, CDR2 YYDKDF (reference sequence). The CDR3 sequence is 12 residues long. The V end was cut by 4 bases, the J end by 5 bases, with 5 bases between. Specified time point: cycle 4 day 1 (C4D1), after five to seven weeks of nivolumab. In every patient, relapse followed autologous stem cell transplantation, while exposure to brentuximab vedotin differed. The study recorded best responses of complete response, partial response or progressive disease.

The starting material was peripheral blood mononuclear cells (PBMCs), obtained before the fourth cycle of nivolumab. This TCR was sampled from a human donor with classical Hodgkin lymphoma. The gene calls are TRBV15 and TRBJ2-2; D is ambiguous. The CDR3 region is CATSMWTGELFF. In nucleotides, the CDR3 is TGTGCCACCAGCATGTGGACCGGGGAGCTGTTTTTT.